Described below is a single TCR beta chain sequence and its context. The antigen is unknown. Germline trimming cut 6 bases from V and 2 bases from J; bases unmatched to any gene: 9. Germline assignment: CDR1 MNHEY and CDR2 SMNVEV (reference sequence). The CDR3 totals 16 residues. This entry is derived from a study of cytomegalovirus exposure and HLA in healthy donors. Study-wide results and limits: CMV antigen specificity of three CMV-associated chains was confirmed in vitro.

It was with 60 Vbeta and 13 Jbeta primers that the PCR ran. Some clones are missing from TCRdb's copy, which holds only in-frame ones; the method was immunoSEQ multiplex PCR. This repertoire comprises some 130,000 clones; its ten largest clones make up about 1.5%. The sequenced sample was PBMCs. The source of this sequence is a woman in her 40s in good health and CMV-seropositive. The chain employs TRBV27 and TRBJ2-7; 11 bases are shared with TRBD2. The CDR3 here is CASSPLGLAGPYEQYF. The CDR3 DNA reads as TGTGCCAGCAGCCCACTTGGACTAGCGGGCCCCTACGAGCAGTACTTC.